These 23 T cell receptor beta chains were all obtained from the same sample, sequenced in a study of CD8+ T cells in alopecia areata (dated by TCRdb to 2016 to 2019). The library relied on the immunoSEQ multiplex PCR assay. RNA was extracted from all samples and reverse transcribed into cDNA as template for TCR sequencing. TCRdb holds this immuneACCESS table with in-frame rearrangements only. Some clones are missing; in checked studies, unresolved V genes explain under half, and the rest has no known cause. The sample table records around 34,000 clones; approximately 60% of these occur just once. Less than 50% of the sample comes from the top ten. Sequenced: NKG2D-high CD8+ T cells sorted from blood. Sample cell subset or site, as interpreted from the label and publication: sorted CD8+ NKG2D-high blood T cells. The receptors here all came from a human donor with alopecia areata.

V gene TRBV10-3 combines with J gene TRBJ1-1, with D possibly being TRBD1 (5 bases). Germline lookup yields CDR1 ENHRY and CDR2 SYGVKD. Trimming took off 0 bases at V and 4 bases at J, with 6 bases between the two ends. CDR3 length equals 13 residues. The CDR3 protein is CAISESGVTEAFF. The CDR3 bases are TGTGCCATCAGTGAGTCGGGGGTCACTGAAGCTTTCTTT.

This sequence joins TRBV29-1 and TRBJ1-2, with a tentative D call TRBD1 (5 bases). The length of the CDR3 is 12 residues. V lost 5 bases to trimming and J lost 1 base, with 8 bases between them. In germline, CDR1 is SQVTM, CDR2 ANQGSEA. The CDR3 spells CSVPGLNYGYTF. For the CDR3, the DNA is TGCAGCGTTCCGGGACTTAACTATGGCTACACCTTC.

This clone was seen only a few times. This chain connects TRBV29-1 to TRBJ2-7; TRBD1 aligns across 8 bases. Germline values: CDR1 SQVTM, CDR2 ANQGSEA. Unmatched junction bases numbered 7, after V lost 2 bases and J lost 4 bases. The CDR3 is 14 residues long. The CDR3 DNA sequence: TGCAGCGTTGAATTGGCAGGGGGCGGGTACGAGCAGTACTTC. Amino acid sequence: CSVELAGGGYEQYF.

This clone was seen a handful of times. V gene TRBV29-1 combines with J gene TRBJ1-1; tentatively, D is TRBD1 (5 bases). The CDR3 has 16 amino acids. The ends were cut back, 1 base at V and 1 base at J, with 16 bases in the middle. Germline-derived CDR1 and CDR2 are SQVTM and ANQGSEA. In DNA form, the CDR3 reads TGCAGCGTTGAAGGGAGCGGGGCAGGAGAGAACACTGAAGCTTTCTTT. It translates to CSVEGSGAGENTEAFF.

This rearrangement joins TRBV7-2 to TRBJ2-1; maybe TRBD2 (5 bases). Germline values: CDR1 SGHTA, CDR2 FQGNSA. The CDR3 runs to 15 residues. V was pared by 2 bases and J by 4 bases, with 12 bases between. The CDR3 DNA is TGTGCCAGCAGCTTAAGGGAGCGCGGTTACAATGAGCAGTTCTTC. It encodes CASSLRERGYNEQFF.

The sample holds a few counts of this clone. In nucleotides, the CDR3 is TGCGCCAGCAGCCCGGGGAATTGGGTGCAGTACTTC. Amino acids: CASSPGNWVQYF. The chain combines TRBV4-1 with TRBJ2-7, with a tentative D call TRBD2 (5 bases). Trimming pared 4 bases from V and 9 bases from J, leaving 13 bases between. There are 12 residues in the CDR3. Per the germline V gene, CDR1 is MGHRA and CDR2 is YSYEKL.

The chain combines TRBV4-3 with TRBJ2-7; a weak D match, TRBD2 (6 bases). Trimming left V 0 bases short and J 6 bases short, with 18 bases between. Germline V gives CDR1 LGHNA, CDR2 YSLEER. CDR3 length: 16 residues. CDR3 loop: CASSQEEGVSLSEQYF. The CDR3 nucleotides read TGCGCCAGCAGCCAAGAGGAGGGAGTAAGCCTTAGCGAGCAGTACTTC.

A single count supports this clone. The chain links TRBV7-8 to TRBJ2-2; possibly TRBD1 for D (6 bases). The CDR3 is 16 residues long. The germline CDR1 and CDR2 sequences are SGHVS and FQNEAQ. The V end lost 5 bases, the J end lost 4 bases, and 17 bases lay between the germline ends. The CDR3 bases are TGTGCCAGCAGCGTCTCACAGGGATCGAGCACCGGGGAGCTGTTTTTT. It is translated as CASSVSQGSSTGELFF.

The genes are TRBV5-1 and TRBJ2-1; 7 bases map to TRBD2. V lost 5 bases, J lost 3 bases, and 8 bases stayed unmatched. This CDR3 region has 15 residues. CDR1 and CDR2 from the germline V gene are SGHRS and YFSETQ. CDR3 nucleotides: TGCGCCAGCAGTTCTAGCGGCTCAGACTACAATGAGCAGTTCTTC. This gives the protein CASSSSGSDYNEQFF.

The V gene is TRBV6-5, the J gene TRBJ2-2; no firm D call. This CDR3 is 14 amino acids long. Deletions cut 5 bases from V and 4 bases from J, with 11 bases between. CDR1 and CDR2 (germline): MNHEY, SVGAGI. For the CDR3, the DNA is TGTGCCAGCAGTCCCGAGGTGGGCACCGGGGAGCTGTTTTTT. Its translation: CASSPEVGTGELFF.

The chain uses TRBV4-3 and TRBJ2-3; D is perhaps TRBD2 (5 bases). V was trimmed by 3 bases and J by 0 bases, leaving 13 bases between them. The CDR3 is 16 amino acids. Looked up from germline, CDR1 is LGHNA and CDR2 is YSLEER. CDR3 sequence reads: CASSQSSVGSTDTQYF. CDR3 DNA: TGCGCCAGCAGCCAGAGTAGCGTGGGTAGCACAGATACGCAGTATTTT.

This clone was observed a handful of times. The chain employs TRBV6-1 and TRBJ2-1, with D hard to call. V shed 2 bases and J shed 9 bases, with 14 bases lying between them. CDR3 length equals 14 residues. Germline V CDR1 and CDR2: MNHNS, SASEGT. CDR3 in amino acids: CASSEWSPGGEQFF. CDR3 DNA sequence: TGTGCCAGCAGTGAATGGTCGCCAGGTGGTGAGCAGTTCTTC.

In its sample, this clone was seen a few times. The chain joins TRBV25-1 to TRBJ1-3; TRBD1 might be the D (5 bases). This CDR3 is built from 16 residues. Germline-derived CDR1 and CDR2 are MGHDK and SYGVNS. The V end was cut by 1 base, the J end by 4 bases, with 14 bases between. The CDR3 DNA reads as TGTGCCAGCAGTGAATTTCCAGGGATGACGGGAAACACCATATATTTT. Protein sequence: CASSEFPGMTGNTIYF.

The chain recombines TRBV27 with TRBJ2-1; D is perhaps TRBD1 (6 bases). CDR1 MNHEY and CDR2 SMNVEV come from the germline V gene (reference sequence). Deletions cut 5 bases from V and 4 bases from J, with 15 bases between. This CDR3 is 15 amino acids long. The CDR3 spells CASSHTDREYNEQFF. The CDR3, as DNA: TGTGCCAGCAGTCACACGGACAGAGAGTACAATGAGCAGTTCTTC.

In this sample, this clone turned up a few times. This chain links TRBV7-2 with TRBJ2-3, with D perhaps matching TRBD2 (6 bases). CDR3 length equals 15 residues. Trimming removed 8 bases from V and 6 bases from J, with 21 bases in between. Germline CDR1 is SGHTA and CDR2 is FQGNSA. This chain's CDR3 is CASRAGRGLEDTQYF. The CDR3 nucleotides are TGTGCCAGCCGAGCGGGTCGAGGGTTGGAGGATACGCAGTATTTT.

This clone was seen only once. V is TRBV15 and J is TRBJ2-2; D is possibly TRBD2 (5 bases). This CDR3 spans 14 amino acids. Germline V gene data show CDR1 as LNHNV and CDR2 as YYDKDF (reference sequence). V lost 0 bases, J lost 6 bases, and 8 bases lay in between. The CDR3 protein is CATSRDVRAGELFF. For the CDR3, the DNA is TGTGCCACCAGCAGAGATGTGAGGGCCGGGGAGCTGTTTTTT.

The chain links TRBV19 to TRBJ2-7, with 15 bases lining up with TRBD2. Germline loops: CDR1 LNHDA, CDR2 SQIVND (reference sequence). The CDR3 totals 18 residues. Unmatched junction bases numbered 8, after V lost 5 bases and J lost 0 bases. This CDR3 is CASSVRTSGGAFSYEQYF. CDR3 DNA: TGTGCCAGTAGTGTCCGGACTAGCGGGGGGGCATTCTCCTACGAGCAGTACTTC.

The sample holds a few counts of this clone. CDR3 DNA sequence: TGCAGCGTCGACCTCTTGAACTCTGGGGCCAACGTCCTGACTTTC. It yields the protein CSVDLLNSGANVLTF. V gene TRBV29-1 combines with J gene TRBJ2-6; D is undetermined. Trimming left V 6 bases short and J 0 bases short, with 12 bases between. Looked up from germline, CDR1 is SQVTM and CDR2 is ANQGSEA. The CDR3 length is 15 residues.

This chain uses TRBV9 with TRBJ2-7; D call uncertain. From germline, CDR1 is SGDLS and CDR2 YYNGEE. The CDR3 covers 14 residues. Trimming cost V 0 bases and J 2 bases, with 9 bases left between them. For the CDR3, the DNA is TGTGCCAGCAGCGTAGAGGGCAGAGCCTACGAGCAGTACTTC. Encoded protein: CASSVEGRAYEQYF.

The chain employs TRBV7-6 and TRBJ2-1; 8 bases align to TRBD2. From germline, CDR1 is SGHVS and CDR2 FNYEAQ. The CDR3 loop spans 16 amino acids. The junction had 12 bases not matched to a gene; V was cut back by 4 bases and J by 7 bases. CDR3 DNA: TGTGCCAGCAGCTCGCCCCTCGCGGGGGGTCGGAATGAGCAGTTCTTC. Amino acids: CASSSPLAGGRNEQFF.

This chain uses TRBV30 with TRBJ1-2, with 7 bases fitting TRBD1. V shed 3 bases, J shed 2 bases, and the junction held 6 bases outside the gene matches. The CDR3 sequence is 14 residues long. The germline CDR1 and CDR2 sequences are GTSNPN and SVGIG (reference sequence). CDR3 sequence (DNA): TGTGCCTGGAGCATACTGGGACAGAACTATGGCTACACCTTC. It yields the protein CAWSILGQNYGYTF.

This clone came up a few times. The chain combines TRBV10-3 with TRBJ2-3, with 13 bases fitting TRBD2. This CDR3 contains 15 residues. Germline V CDR1 and CDR2: ENHRY, SYGVKD. The ends lost 7 bases at V and 2 bases at J; junction bases unmatched: 3. CDR3 region: CAIKGLAGITDTQYF. The CDR3 nucleotides read TGTGCCATCAAGGGACTAGCGGGGATCACAGATACGCAGTATTTT.

The J gene is TRBJ2-7, the V gene TRBV11-1, with TRBD2 matching over 7 bases. Trimming cost V 1 base and J 2 bases; bases outside gene matches: 8. Germline CDR1 SGHAT, CDR2 FQDESV (reference sequence). The CDR3 covers 16 residues. The CDR3 DNA reads as TGTGCCAGCAGCTTAGTTGGGCGGGAGCCCGCCTACGAGCAGTACTTC. Its protein is CASSLVGREPAYEQYF.